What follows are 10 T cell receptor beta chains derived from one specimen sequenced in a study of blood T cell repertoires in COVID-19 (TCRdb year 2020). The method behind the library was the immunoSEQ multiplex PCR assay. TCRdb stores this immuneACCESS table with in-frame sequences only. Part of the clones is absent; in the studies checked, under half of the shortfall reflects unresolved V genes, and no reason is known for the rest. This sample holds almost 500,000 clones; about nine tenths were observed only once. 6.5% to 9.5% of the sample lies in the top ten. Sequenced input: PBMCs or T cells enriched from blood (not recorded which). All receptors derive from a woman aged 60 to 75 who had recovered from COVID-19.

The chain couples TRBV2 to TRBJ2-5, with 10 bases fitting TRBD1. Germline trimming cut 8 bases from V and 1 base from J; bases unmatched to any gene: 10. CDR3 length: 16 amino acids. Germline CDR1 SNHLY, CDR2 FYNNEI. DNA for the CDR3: TGTGCCAGCGACAGGGACAGGGGAAGTGGCCAAGAGACCCAGTACTTC. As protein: CASDRDRGSGQETQYF. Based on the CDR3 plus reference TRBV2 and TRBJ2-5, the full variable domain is EPEVTQTPSHQVTQMGQEVILRCVPISNHLYFYWYRQILGQKVEFLVSFYNNEISEKSEIFDDQFSVERPDGSNFTLKIRSTKLEDSAMYFCASDRDRGSGQETQYFGPGTRLLVL.

The CDR3 nucleotides read TGTGCCAGCAGCTTAAGAGGGCAGGGGACCGACACCGGGGAGCTGTTTTTT. It yields the protein CASSLRGQGTDTGELFF. The chain uses TRBV11-2 and TRBJ2-2; possible D gene TRBD1, 6 bases. The CDR3 totals 17 residues. Germline CDR1 reads SGHAT; CDR2 reads FQNNGV. Deletions cut 2 bases from V and 3 bases from J, with 16 bases between.

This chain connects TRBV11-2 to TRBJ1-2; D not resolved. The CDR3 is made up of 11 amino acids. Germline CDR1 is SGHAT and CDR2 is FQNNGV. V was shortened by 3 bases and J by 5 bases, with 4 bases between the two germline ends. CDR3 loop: CASSFAYGYTF. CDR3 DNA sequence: TGTGCCAGCAGCTTCGCGTATGGCTACACCTTC.

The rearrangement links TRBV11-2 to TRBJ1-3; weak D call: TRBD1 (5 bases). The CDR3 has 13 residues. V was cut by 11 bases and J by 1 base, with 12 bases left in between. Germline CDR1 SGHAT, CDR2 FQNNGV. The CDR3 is CAVPGGSGNTIYF. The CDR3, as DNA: TGTGCCGTCCCCGGGGGGTCTGGAAACACCATATATTTT.

The CDR3 DNA sequence: TGTGCCAGCAGCTTAGGTCGGGGGGGGTACACTGAAGCTTTCTTT. Translation gives CASSLGRGGYTEAFF. The chain recombines TRBV7-8 with TRBJ1-1, with TRBD1 as a possible D gene (5 bases). V lost 1 base and J 3 bases, leaving 12 bases between the germline ends. In germline, CDR1 is SGHVS, CDR2 FQNEAQ. This CDR3 is built from 15 residues.

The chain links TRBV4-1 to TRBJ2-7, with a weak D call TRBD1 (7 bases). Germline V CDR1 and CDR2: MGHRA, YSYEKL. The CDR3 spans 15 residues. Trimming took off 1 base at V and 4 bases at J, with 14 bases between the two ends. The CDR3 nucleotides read TGCGCCAGCAGCCAAGTTGGGTCAGGGGGGTACGAGCAGTACTTC. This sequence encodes CASSQVGSGGYEQYF.

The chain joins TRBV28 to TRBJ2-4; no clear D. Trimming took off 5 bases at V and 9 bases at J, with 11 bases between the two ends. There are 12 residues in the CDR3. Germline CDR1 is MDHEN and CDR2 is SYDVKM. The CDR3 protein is CASSPLPPIQYF. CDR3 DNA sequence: TGTGCCAGCAGTCCACTTCCCCCCATTCAGTACTTC.

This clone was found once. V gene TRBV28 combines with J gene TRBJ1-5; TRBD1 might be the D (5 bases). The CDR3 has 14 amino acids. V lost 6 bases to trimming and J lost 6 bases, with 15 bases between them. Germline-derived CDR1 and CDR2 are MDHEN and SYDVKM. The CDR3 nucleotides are TGTGCCAGCAGCCGCGGGACTAGGGGTCAGCCCCAGCATTTT. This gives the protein CASSRGTRGQPQHF.

The CDR3 DNA is TGTGCCAGCAGCCTCCTTAGCGGGGGCAAGACAGATACGCAGTATTTT. Translating gives CASSLLSGGKTDTQYF. The chain couples TRBV7-2 to TRBJ2-3, with TRBD2 matching over 9 bases. This CDR3 region has 16 residues. Trimming removed 5 bases from V and 3 bases from J; junction bases left unmatched: 9. The germline V gene has CDR1 SGHTA and CDR2 FQGNSA. Together with reference TRBV7-2 and TRBJ2-3, the CDR3 gives the full variable domain: GAGVSQSPSNKVTEKGKDVELRCDPISGHTALYWYRQSLGQGLEFLIYFQGNSAPDKSGLPSDRFSAERTGGSVSTLTIQRTQQEDSAVYLCASSLLSGGKTDTQYFGPGTRLTVL.

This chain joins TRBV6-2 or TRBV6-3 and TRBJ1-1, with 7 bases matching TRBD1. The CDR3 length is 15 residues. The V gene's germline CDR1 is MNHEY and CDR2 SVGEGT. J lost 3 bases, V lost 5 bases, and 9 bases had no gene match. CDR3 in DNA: TGTGCCAGCAGTCGTCAGGGGGAAATGGACACTGAAGCTTTCTTT. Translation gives CASSRQGEMDTEAFF.